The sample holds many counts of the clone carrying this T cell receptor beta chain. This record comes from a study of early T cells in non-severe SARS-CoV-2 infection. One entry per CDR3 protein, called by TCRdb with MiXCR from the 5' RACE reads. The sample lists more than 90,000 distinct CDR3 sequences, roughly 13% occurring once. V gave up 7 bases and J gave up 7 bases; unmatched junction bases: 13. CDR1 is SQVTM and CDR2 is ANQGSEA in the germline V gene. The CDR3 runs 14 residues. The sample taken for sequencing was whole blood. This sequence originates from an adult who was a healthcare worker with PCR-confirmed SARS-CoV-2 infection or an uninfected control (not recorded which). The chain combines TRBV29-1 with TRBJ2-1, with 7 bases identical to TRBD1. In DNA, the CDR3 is TGCAGCGCCCCTCCCGCCGGGACAGTTAATGAGCAGTTCTTC. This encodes CSAPPAGTVNEQFF.